The rows below give T cell receptor beta chains drawn from one sample of a study of blood T cell repertoires in COVID-19. TCRdb keeps only in-frame clones here, not all; method: immunoSEQ multiplex PCR. The sample contains roughly 140,000 clones, under 80% of which appear only once. What was sequenced was peripheral blood. Every receptor here comes from a man aged 55 to 69 with acute or convalescent COVID-19. The CDR3 runs from the conserved cysteine through the conserved F or W. The order of the fields is V gene, J gene, clone size, CDR3 protein. Size is omitted from some rows. Given values are once, few, many or a class for expanded clones.

V: TRBV19; J: TRBJ1-2; size: few; CDR3: CASSISNGLYGYTF
V: TRBV19; J: TRBJ1-1; size: -; CDR3: CASNTGYFTEAFF
V: TRBV18; J: TRBJ2-7; size: -; CDR3: CASSPSGGFSTYEQYF
V: TRBV30; J: TRBJ1-1; size: -; CDR3: CALTGYNRDTEAFF
V: TRBV5-6; J: TRBJ1-5; size: -; CDR3: CASSTRGGNQPQHF
V: TRBV27; J: TRBJ2-1; size: few; CDR3: CASSLLGSEQFF
V: TRBV6-5; J: TRBJ1-5; size: -; CDR3: CASSRDGGANQPQHF
V: TRBV4-1; J: TRBJ1-5; size: few; CDR3: CASSQDPTGGGQPQHF
V: TRBV6-5; J: TRBJ1-2; size: -; CDR3: CASSYYGQANYGYTF
V: TRBV4-1; J: TRBJ2-5; size: -; CDR3: CASSQAGQGLGETQYF
V: TRBV15; J: TRBJ2-7; size: -; CDR3: CATSRDRGAYEQYF
V: TRBV5-1; J: TRBJ2-5; size: -; CDR3: CASSFGGQETQYF
V: TRBV4-2; J: TRBJ2-3; size: -; CDR3: CASSQGTRAASTDTQYF
V: TRBV5-6; J: TRBJ1-5; size: few; CDR3: CASSLAFGGAQHF
V: TRBV3-1/TRBV3-2; J: TRBJ1-2; size: -; CDR3: CASSSPGTGFRGYTF
V: TRBV7-8; J: TRBJ1-1; size: -; CDR3: CASSLAVAGGEAFF
V: TRBV27; J: TRBJ2-1; size: -; CDR3: CASSLTSSNEQFF
V: TRBV30; J: TRBJ1-1; size: -; CDR3: CAWSRTVNREAFF
V: TRBV3-1/TRBV3-2; J: TRBJ2-1; size: -; CDR3: CASSRETSRLDNEQFF
V: TRBV2; J: TRBJ1-4; size: -; CDR3: CASRRGQPNEKLFF
V: TRBV30; J: TRBJ2-5; size: -; CDR3: CACSAGGGETQYF
V: TRBV30; J: TRBJ1-6; size: once; CDR3: CAWTRTGGNSPLHF
V: TRBV30; J: TRBJ1-2; size: -; CDR3: CAWSVILGGYTF
V: TRBV27; J: TRBJ2-6; size: -; CDR3: CASSLSSSGANVLTF
V: TRBV6-6; J: TRBJ1-2; size: -; CDR3: CASSANRGGGDGYTF
V: TRBV3-1/TRBV3-2; J: TRBJ2-7; size: -; CDR3: CASSHGTSGTYEQYF
V: TRBV7-9; J: TRBJ2-7; size: -; CDR3: CASRSRGGAIYEQYF
V: TRBV9; J: TRBJ1-2; size: -; CDR3: CASSVGRRDRGGYGYTF